The 27 T cell receptor beta chains presented below share a single source sample, sequenced in a study of CXCR3-negative and CXCR3-positive naive CD8 T cells. UMI-labeled 5' RACE TRB cDNA libraries were prepared from the cells. TCRdb derives one entry per CDR3 protein from the 5' RACE reads, leaving out DNA. This table holds tens of thousands of distinct CDR3 sequences. Material: naive CXCR3- CD8+ T cells from blood. Specified subset: CD45RO-CCR7+CD27+CD95- naive CD8+ T cells lacking CXCR3 (TNR3-). These receptors were taken from a human donor in good health. Some clones in this sample may be carry-over from other donors' samples.

Its frequency marks this clonotype as medium-sized (0.01 to 0.1%). The V gene is TRBV6-2 or TRBV6-3, the J gene TRBJ1-1; the TRBD1 assignment by TCRdb is unverifiable without DNA. This CDR3 is 14 amino acids long. CDR1 and CDR2 from the germline V gene are MNHEY and SVGEGT. CDR3 in amino acids: CASTPVTMNTEAFF.

The chain joins TRBV15 to TRBJ2-1; the TCRdb D gene call, TRBD1, has no DNA to confirm it. Germline CDR1 LNHNV, CDR2 YYDKDF (reference sequence). This CDR3 region has 14 residues. This CDR3 is CATAPGQGLNEQFF.

This sequence joins TRBV27 and TRBJ1-2; TCRdb picks TRBD1, but there is no DNA to check that call. The CDR3 is 13 residues long. Germline V gives CDR1 MNHEY, CDR2 SMNVEV (reference sequence). CDR3 residues: CASSSPSYNGYTF.

V gene TRBV7-2 combines with J gene TRBJ2-7; with no DNA, the TCRdb D assignment of TRBD1 cannot be verified. This CDR3 comprises 15 residues. Germline V gives CDR1 SGHTA, CDR2 FQGNSA. The CDR3 reads CASSLWDTQSYEQYF.

V and J are TRBV12-3 or TRBV12-4 and TRBJ2-7; TCRdb indicates TRBD1, and absent DNA this call remains unverified. The CDR3 sequence is 13 residues long. CDR3 region: CASSFVRDREQYF.

The chain employs TRBV7-6 and TRBJ2-7; the D call of TRBD1 rests on TCRdb alone, since no DNA is present to check it. The CDR3 has 15 residues. Germline loops: CDR1 SGHVS, CDR2 FNYEAQ. The CDR3: CASSLAPGPGYEQYF.

The genes are TRBV7-8 and TRBJ1-1; TCRdb's D call, TRBD1, is unchecked because there is no DNA. CDR1 and CDR2 from the germline V gene are SGHVS and FQNEAQ. The CDR3 spans 13 residues. The CDR3: CASSSGTNTEAFF.

The chain links TRBV6-2 or TRBV6-3 to TRBJ1-1. This CDR3 spans 15 amino acids. Per the germline V gene, CDR1 is MNHEY and CDR2 is SVGEGT. The CDR3 sequence: CASSYSSRGNTEAFF.

This chain uses TRBV6-5 with TRBJ2-7. Germline V gene sequence: CDR1 MNHEY, CDR2 SVGAGI. The CDR3 has 16 amino acids. This CDR3 is CASSYMAGGSSYEQYF.

The chain uses TRBV4-1 and TRBJ2-7; the D call of TRBD1 rests on TCRdb alone, since no DNA is present to check it. The germline V gene has CDR1 MGHRA and CDR2 YSYEKL. This CDR3 contains 15 residues. CDR3 region: CASSHTGGLSYEQYF.

This chain uses TRBV29-1 with TRBJ2-1; TCRdb returns TRBD2, unconfirmable since there is no DNA. Germline-derived CDR1 and CDR2 are SQVTM and ANQGSEA. The CDR3 has 13 residues. CDR3 residues: CSVGPGLDNEQFF.

This sequence joins TRBV27 and TRBJ2-1. Germline V gives CDR1 MNHEY, CDR2 SMNVEV (reference sequence). The CDR3 extends over 14 amino acids. CDR3 sequence: CASSPTDGYNEQFF.

The rearrangement links TRBV24-1 to TRBJ2-5; TCRdb returns TRBD1, unconfirmable since there is no DNA. The CDR3 loop spans 15 amino acids. Germline V gives CDR1 KGHDR, CDR2 SFDVKD. The CDR3: CATSDGQGLWETQYF.

This chain links TRBV15 with TRBJ2-5; the TCRdb call, TRBD1, lacks DNA for checking. The length of the CDR3 is 15 residues. CDR1 and CDR2 (germline): LNHNV, YYDKDF (reference sequence). CDR3: CATSRTDRGGETQYF.

The rearrangement links TRBV6-5 to TRBJ2-7; the D gene TCRdb calls, TRBD1, cannot be checked with no DNA. CDR3 length: 16 residues. The germline V gene encodes CDR1 MNHEY and CDR2 SVGAGI. The CDR3 loop reads CASRVNTGFSSYEQYF.

V is TRBV28 and J is TRBJ2-7; TCRdb outputs TRBD2, but without DNA this stays unchecked. Germline CDR1 and CDR2: MDHEN and SYDVKM. The CDR3 totals 14 residues. The CDR3 here is CASSTGLADYEQYF. Full variable domain (outside the CDR3, taken from reference TRBV28 and TRBJ2-7): DVKVTQSSRYLVKRTGEKVFLECVQDMDHENMFWYRQDPGLGLRLIYFSYDVKMKEKGDIPEGYSVSREKKERFSLILESASTNQTSMYLCASSTGLADYEQYFGPGTRLTVT.

This chain joins TRBV6-2 or TRBV6-3 and TRBJ2-1. The CDR3 has 15 amino acids. Germline-derived CDR1 and CDR2 are MNHEY and SVGEGT. CDR3 loop: CASSARTVANNEQFF.

The chain recombines TRBV6-5 with TRBJ2-2; TCRdb names TRBD1, which stays unverified in the absence of DNA. Germline V lookup: CDR1 MNHEY, CDR2 SVGAGI. The length of the CDR3 is 16 residues. The CDR3 is CASSLGQAPNTGELFF.

This clonotype ranks as medium-sized in terms of frequency. The chain carries TRBV30 and TRBJ2-7; TCRdb's D gene call, TRBD1, goes unchecked for lack of DNA. The CDR3 has 13 amino acids. Germline lookup yields CDR1 GTSNPN and CDR2 SVGIG (reference sequence). This CDR3 is CAWSWDRGYEQYF.

This chain uses TRBV29-1 with TRBJ2-7; no DNA is available, so the TRBD2 call from TCRdb remains unchecked. This CDR3 spans 15 amino acids. In germline, CDR1 is SQVTM, CDR2 ANQGSEA. CDR3 in amino acids: CSVERSGRESYEQYF.

CDR3 sequence: CASSYNEGELFF. The chain links TRBV7-9 to TRBJ2-2. This CDR3 contains 12 residues. From germline, CDR1 is SEHNR and CDR2 FQNEAQ (reference sequence).

The chain links TRBV4-1 to TRBJ1-2; TCRdb returns TRBD1, unconfirmable since there is no DNA. The germline V gene has CDR1 MGHRA and CDR2 YSYEKL. The CDR3 consists of 19 residues. CDR3: CASSQDISFVGAGGYGYTF.

The V call is TRBV29-1, the J call TRBJ2-1; there is no DNA to check the TCRdb D call of TRBD2. Germline loops: CDR1 SQVTM, CDR2 ANQGSEA. The CDR3 consists of 15 residues. The CDR3 loop reads CSVEGRSGSINEQFF.

The chain carries TRBV4-2 and TRBJ2-2; TCRdb picks TRBD2, but there is no DNA to check that call. CDR3 length: 16 residues. Germline loops: CDR1 LGHNA, CDR2 YNFKEQ. The CDR3 loop reads CASSQDWTSPTGELFF.

This chain connects TRBV20-1 to TRBJ2-7; TCRdb's D call of TRBD1 is untestable without DNA. The CDR3 covers 13 residues. CDR1 and CDR2 from the germline V gene are DFQATT and SNEGSKA (reference sequence). This chain's CDR3 is CSARGDRGREQYF.

The rearrangement joins TRBV6-5 to TRBJ2-1; TCRdb selects TRBD2, and the lack of DNA leaves this call unchecked. Germline V gene data show CDR1 as MNHEY and CDR2 as SVGAGI. The CDR3 is 17 amino acids. The CDR3: CASSYLSGGTLYNEQFF.

The chain couples TRBV23-1 to TRBJ1-1; the D call of TRBD1 rests on TCRdb alone, since no DNA is present to check it. TRBV23-1 is flagged as an ORF with uncertain function. This CDR3 region has 11 residues. The CDR3 spells CATGVNTEAFF.